This T cell receptor (beta chain) comes out of a study of shared clonotypes between healthy human individuals. Regarding the study as a whole: Relative to clonotypes present in all four donors, those not shared had lower generation probabilities. Several donors shared approximately 5% of their naive CD4 clonotypes. Sequencing depth was expected to influence donor clonotype sharing.

Points on this clone: Antigen unknown.

Data came from immunoSEQ multiplex PCR; TCRdb stores just in-frame clones and leaves some out. The sample yields fewer than 1.4 million clones, around 82% seen once. This CDR3 is built from 16 residues. J lost 7 bases, V lost 3 bases, and 6 bases had no gene match. The V gene's germline CDR1 is SGHAT and CDR2 FQNNGV. The sequence came from a man between 18 and 35 years old in good health. Some clones in this sample may be carry-over from other donors' samples. The sample taken for sequencing was memory CD4+ T cells from PBMCs. The subset here: CD45RA-negative fraction. The gene calls are TRBV11-2 and TRBJ2-1, with 13 bases fitting TRBD2. The CDR3 sequence is CASSFTSGRAWNEQFF. CDR3 sequence (DNA): TGTGCCAGCAGCTTCACTAGCGGGAGGGCGTGGAATGAGCAGTTCTTC. The variable domain in full, with the rest retrieved from reference TRBV11-2 and TRBJ2-1, is EAGVAQSPRYKIIEKRQSVAFWCNPISGHATLYWYQQILGQGPKLLIQFQNNGVVDDSQLPKDRFSAERLKGVDSTLKIQPAKLEDSAVYLCASSFTSGRAWNEQFFGPGTRLTVL.